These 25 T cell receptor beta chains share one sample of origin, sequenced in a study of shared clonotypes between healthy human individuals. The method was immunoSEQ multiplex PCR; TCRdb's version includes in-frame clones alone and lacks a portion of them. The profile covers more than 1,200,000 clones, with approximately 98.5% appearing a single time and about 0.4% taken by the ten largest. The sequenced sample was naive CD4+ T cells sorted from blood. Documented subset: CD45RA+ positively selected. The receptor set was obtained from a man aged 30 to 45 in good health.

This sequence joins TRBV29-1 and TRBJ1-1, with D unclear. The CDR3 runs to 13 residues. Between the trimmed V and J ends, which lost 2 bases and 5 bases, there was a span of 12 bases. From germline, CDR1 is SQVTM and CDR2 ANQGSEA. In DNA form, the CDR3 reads TGCAGCGTTGAACACGGGATAGGAACTGAAGCTTTCTTT. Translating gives CSVEHGIGTEAFF.

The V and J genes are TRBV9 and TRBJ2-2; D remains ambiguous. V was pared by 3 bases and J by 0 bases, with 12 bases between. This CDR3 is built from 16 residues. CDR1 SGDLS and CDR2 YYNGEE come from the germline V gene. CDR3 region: CASSATASPNTGELFF. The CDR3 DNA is TGTGCCAGCAGCGCAACAGCGTCTCCGAACACCGGGGAGCTGTTTTTT. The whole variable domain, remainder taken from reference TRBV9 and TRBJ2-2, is DSGVTQTPKHLITATGQRVTLRCSPRSGDLSVYWYQQSLDQGLQFLIQYYNGEERAKGNILERFSAQQFPDLHSELNLSSLELGDSALYFCASSATASPNTGELFFGEGSRLTVL.

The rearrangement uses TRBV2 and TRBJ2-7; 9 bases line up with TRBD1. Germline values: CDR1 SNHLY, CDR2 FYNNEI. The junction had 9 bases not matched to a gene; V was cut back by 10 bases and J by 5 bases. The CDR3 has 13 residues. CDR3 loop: CATKGTGFHEQYF. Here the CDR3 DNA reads TGTGCCACCAAGGGGACAGGGTTCCACGAGCAGTACTTC.

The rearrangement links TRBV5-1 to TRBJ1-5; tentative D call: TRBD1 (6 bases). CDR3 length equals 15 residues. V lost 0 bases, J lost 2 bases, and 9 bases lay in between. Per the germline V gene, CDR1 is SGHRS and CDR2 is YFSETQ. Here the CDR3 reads CASSLETGRNQPQHF. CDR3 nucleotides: TGCGCCAGCAGCTTGGAGACAGGTCGCAATCAGCCCCAGCATTTT. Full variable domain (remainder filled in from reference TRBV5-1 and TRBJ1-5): KAGVTQTPRYLIKTRGQQVTLSCSPISGHRSVSWYQQTPGQGLQFLFEYFSETQRNKGNFPGRFSGRQFSNSRSEMNVSTLELGDSALYLCASSLETGRNQPQHFGDGTRLSIL.

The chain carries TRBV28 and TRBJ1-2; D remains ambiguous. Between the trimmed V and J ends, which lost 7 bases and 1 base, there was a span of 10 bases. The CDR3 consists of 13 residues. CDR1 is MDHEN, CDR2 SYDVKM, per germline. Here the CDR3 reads CASIARINYGYTF. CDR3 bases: TGTGCCAGCATCGCCCGTATTAACTATGGCTACACCTTC.

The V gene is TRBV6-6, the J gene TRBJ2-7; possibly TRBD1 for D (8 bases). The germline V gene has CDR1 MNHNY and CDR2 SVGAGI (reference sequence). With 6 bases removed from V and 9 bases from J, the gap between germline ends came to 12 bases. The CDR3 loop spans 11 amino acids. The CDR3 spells CASRTGEGQYF. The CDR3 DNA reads TGTGCCAGCAGGACAGGGGAGGGGCAGTACTTC.

CDR3 in DNA: TGTGCCAGCAGTACCGGGACAGGGAATGGGGGCAATCAGCCCCAGCATTTT. Its translation: CASSTGTGNGGNQPQHF. V gene TRBV28 combines with J gene TRBJ1-5; 9 nucleotides match TRBD1. The CDR3 runs to 17 residues. The V gene's germline CDR1 is MDHEN and CDR2 SYDVKM. After removal of 5 bases from V and 2 bases from J, the junction contained 10 bases not matched to a gene.

CDR3 region: CASSVGSMGAGYTF. The CDR3 DNA reads TGTGCCAGCAGCGTAGGATCTATGGGGGCTGGCTACACCTTC. The gene calls are TRBV9 and TRBJ1-2, with D possibly matching TRBD1 (6 bases). The CDR3 contains 14 residues. Per germline, CDR1 SGDLS and CDR2 YYNGEE. Trimming took 0 bases from V and 7 from J, leaving 13 bases between them.

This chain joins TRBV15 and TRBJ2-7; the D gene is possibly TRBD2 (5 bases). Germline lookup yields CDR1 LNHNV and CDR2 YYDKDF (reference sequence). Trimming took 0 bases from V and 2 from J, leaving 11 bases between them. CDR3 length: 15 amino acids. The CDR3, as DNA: TGTGCCACCAGCAGAGATTTCGCGGGCACCTACGAGCAGTACTTC. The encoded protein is CATSRDFAGTYEQYF.

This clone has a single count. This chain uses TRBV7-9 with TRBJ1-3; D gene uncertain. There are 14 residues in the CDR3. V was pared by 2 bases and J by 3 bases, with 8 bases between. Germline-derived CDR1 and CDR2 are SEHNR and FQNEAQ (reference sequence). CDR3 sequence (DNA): TGTGCCAGCAGCTTACTGTCTAATGGAAACACCATATATTTT. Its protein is CASSLLSNGNTIYF.

CDR3 sequence: CASSYEIAGVHEQYF. The CDR3 DNA reads TGTGCCAGCAGCTACGAGATAGCGGGAGTCCACGAGCAGTACTTC. The chain is built from TRBV5-4 and TRBJ2-7; the match to TRBD2 covers 9 bases. Trimming took 3 bases from V and 5 from J; bases not matched to a gene: 9. Germline assignment: CDR1 SGHNT and CDR2 YYREEE (reference sequence). There are 15 residues in the CDR3.

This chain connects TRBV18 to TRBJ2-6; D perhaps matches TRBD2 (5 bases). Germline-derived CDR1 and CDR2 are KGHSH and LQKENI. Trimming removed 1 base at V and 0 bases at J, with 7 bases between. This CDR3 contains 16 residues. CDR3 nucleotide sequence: TGTGCCAGCTCACCACTCACTAGCTCTGGGGCCAACGTCCTGACTTTC. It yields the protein CASSPLTSSGANVLTF.

This chain's CDR3 is CASSPWGGISNQPQHF. CDR3 in DNA: TGTGCCAGCAGCCCCTGGGGGGGAATTAGCAATCAGCCCCAGCATTTT. The chain combines TRBV7-9 with TRBJ1-5, with D tentatively TRBD1 (5 bases). CDR1 and CDR2 from the germline V gene are SEHNR and FQNEAQ (reference sequence). V was clipped by 5 bases and J by 0 bases, with 14 bases between them. This CDR3 contains 16 residues.

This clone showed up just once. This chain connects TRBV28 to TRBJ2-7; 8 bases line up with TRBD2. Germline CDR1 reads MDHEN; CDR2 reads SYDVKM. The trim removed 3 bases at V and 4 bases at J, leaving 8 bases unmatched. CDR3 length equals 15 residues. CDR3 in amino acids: CASSFSGGSPYEQYF. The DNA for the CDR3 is TGTGCCAGCAGTTTTTCGGGGGGGAGCCCTTACGAGCAGTACTTC.

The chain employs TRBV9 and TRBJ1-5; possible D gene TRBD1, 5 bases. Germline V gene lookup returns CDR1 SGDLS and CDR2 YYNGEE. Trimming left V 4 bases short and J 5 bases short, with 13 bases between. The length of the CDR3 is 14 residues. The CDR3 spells CASSFTPGDQPQHF. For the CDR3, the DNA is TGTGCCAGCAGCTTTACCCCGGGGGATCAGCCCCAGCATTTT. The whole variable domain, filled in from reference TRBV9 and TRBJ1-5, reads DSGVTQTPKHLITATGQRVTLRCSPRSGDLSVYWYQQSLDQGLQFLIQYYNGEERAKGNILERFSAQQFPDLHSELNLSSLELGDSALYFCASSFTPGDQPQHFGDGTRLSIL.

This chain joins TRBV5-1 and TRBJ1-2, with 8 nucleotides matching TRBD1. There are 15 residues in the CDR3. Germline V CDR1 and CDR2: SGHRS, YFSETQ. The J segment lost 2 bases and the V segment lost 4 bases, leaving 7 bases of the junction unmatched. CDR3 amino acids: CASSAGQGPNYGYTF. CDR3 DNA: TGCGCCAGCAGCGCTGGACAGGGACCAAACTATGGCTACACCTTC.

Here the CDR3 DNA reads TGTGCCAGCAGCAGAACGACACAGGGTATTAGCAATCAGCCCCAGCATTTT. Encoded protein: CASSRTTQGISNQPQHF. J is TRBJ1-5 and V is TRBV5-5, with D possibly TRBD1 on 6 matching bases. The CDR3 has 17 residues. V was cut by 4 bases and J by 0 bases, with 17 bases left in between. Germline loops: CDR1 SGHKS, CDR2 YYEKEE (reference sequence).

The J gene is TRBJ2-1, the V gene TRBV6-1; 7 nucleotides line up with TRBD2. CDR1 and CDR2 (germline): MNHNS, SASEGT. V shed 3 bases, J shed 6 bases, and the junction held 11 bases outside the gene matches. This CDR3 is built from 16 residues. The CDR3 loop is CASSDPFSSGGNEQFF. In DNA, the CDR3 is TGTGCCAGCAGTGACCCTTTTTCTAGCGGTGGCAATGAGCAGTTCTTC.

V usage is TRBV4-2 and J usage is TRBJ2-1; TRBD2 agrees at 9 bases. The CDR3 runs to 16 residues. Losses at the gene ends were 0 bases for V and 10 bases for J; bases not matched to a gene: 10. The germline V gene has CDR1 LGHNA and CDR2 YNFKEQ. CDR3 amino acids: CASSQDGLAGVREQFF. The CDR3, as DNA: TGTGCCAGCAGCCAAGATGGGTTAGCGGGAGTCAGAGAGCAGTTCTTC.

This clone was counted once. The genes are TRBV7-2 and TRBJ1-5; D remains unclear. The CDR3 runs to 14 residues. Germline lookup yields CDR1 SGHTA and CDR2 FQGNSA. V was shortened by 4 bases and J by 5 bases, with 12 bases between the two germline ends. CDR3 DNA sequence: TGTGCCAGCAGCTCGAGGCAAGGGTATCAGCCCCAGCATTTT. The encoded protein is CASSSRQGYQPQHF.

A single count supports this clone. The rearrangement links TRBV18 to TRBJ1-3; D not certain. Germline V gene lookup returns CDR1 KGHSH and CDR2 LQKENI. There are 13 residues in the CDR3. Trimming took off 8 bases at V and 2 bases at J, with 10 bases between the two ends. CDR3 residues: CASVTNTGNTIYF. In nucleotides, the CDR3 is TGTGCCAGCGTCACTAATACTGGAAACACCATATATTTT.

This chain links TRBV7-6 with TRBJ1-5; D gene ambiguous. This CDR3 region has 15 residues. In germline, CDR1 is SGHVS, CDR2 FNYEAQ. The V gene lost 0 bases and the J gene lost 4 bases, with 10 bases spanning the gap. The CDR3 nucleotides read TGTGCCAGCAGCTTAGCAGGGAAGGGAAATCAGCCCCAGCATTTT. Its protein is CASSLAGKGNQPQHF.

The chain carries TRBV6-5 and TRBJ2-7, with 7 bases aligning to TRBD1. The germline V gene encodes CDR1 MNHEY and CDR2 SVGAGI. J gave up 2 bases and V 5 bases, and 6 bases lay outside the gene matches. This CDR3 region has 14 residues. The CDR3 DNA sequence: TGTGCCAGCAGTCACCGGGACAGACCCTACGAGCAGTACTTC. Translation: CASSHRDRPYEQYF.

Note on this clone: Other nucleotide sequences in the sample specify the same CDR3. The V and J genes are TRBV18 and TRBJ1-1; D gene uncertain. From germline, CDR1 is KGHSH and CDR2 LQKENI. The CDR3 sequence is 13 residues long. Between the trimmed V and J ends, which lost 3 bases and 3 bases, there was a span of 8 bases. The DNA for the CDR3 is TGTGCCAGCTCACCGTTAGCCGACACTGAAGCTTTCTTT. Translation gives CASSPLADTEAFF.

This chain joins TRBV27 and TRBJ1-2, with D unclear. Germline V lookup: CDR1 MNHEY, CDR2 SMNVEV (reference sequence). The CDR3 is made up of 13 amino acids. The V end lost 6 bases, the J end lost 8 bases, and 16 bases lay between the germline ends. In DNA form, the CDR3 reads TGTGCCAGCAGAAGTAGTGCTGCGAGGGGCTACACCTTC. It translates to CASRSSAARGYTF.